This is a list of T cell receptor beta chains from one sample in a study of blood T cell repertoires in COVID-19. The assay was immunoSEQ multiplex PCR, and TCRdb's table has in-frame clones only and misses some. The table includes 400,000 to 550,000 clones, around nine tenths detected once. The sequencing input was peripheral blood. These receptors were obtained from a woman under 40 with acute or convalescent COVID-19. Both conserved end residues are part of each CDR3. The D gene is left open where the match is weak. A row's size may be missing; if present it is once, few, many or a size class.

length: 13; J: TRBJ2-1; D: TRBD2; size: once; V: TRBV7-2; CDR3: CASSFYRTSGEFF; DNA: TGTGCCAGCAGCTTCTACCGGACTAGCGGGGAATTCTTC
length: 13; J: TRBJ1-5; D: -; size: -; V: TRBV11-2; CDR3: CASSTSLGGDQHF; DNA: TGTGCCAGCAGCACGTCTCTCGGGGGGGACCAGCATTTT
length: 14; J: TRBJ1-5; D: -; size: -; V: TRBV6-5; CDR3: CASSNSTGWQPQHF; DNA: TGTGCCAGCAGCAATTCTACCGGGTGGCAGCCCCAGCATTTT
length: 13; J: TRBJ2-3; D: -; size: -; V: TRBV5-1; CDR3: CASSFSGEDTQYF; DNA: TGCGCCAGCAGCTTCTCAGGGGAAGATACGCAGTATTTT
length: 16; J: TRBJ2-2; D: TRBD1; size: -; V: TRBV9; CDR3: CASSGRTGDRTGELFF; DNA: TGTGCCAGCAGCGGACGGACAGGGGACCGCACCGGGGAGCTGTTTTTT
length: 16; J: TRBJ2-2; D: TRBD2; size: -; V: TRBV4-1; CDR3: CASSPREAGATGELFF; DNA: TGCGCCAGCAGCCCCCGCGAAGCGGGGGCCACCGGGGAGCTGTTTTTT
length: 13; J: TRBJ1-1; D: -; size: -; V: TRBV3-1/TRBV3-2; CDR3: CASSQSPDTEAFF; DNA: TGTGCCAGCAGCCAAAGCCCTGACACTGAAGCTTTCTTT
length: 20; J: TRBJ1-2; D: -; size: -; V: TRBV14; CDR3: CASSQDRTESGLRFNYGYTF; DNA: TGTGCCAGCAGCCAAGATCGCACCGAATCAGGGCTACGGTTCAACTATGGCTACACCTTC
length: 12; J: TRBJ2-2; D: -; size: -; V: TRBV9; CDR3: CASRSGIGELFF; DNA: TGTGCCAGCAGATCAGGGATCGGGGAGCTGTTTTTT
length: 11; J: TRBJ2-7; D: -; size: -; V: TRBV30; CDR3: CAWSLSYEQYF; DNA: TGTGCCTGGAGTCTCTCCTACGAGCAGTACTTC
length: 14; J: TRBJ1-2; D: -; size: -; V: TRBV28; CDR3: CASSLKQGFYGYTF; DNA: TGTGCCAGCAGCTTAAAACAGGGCTTTTATGGCTACACCTTC
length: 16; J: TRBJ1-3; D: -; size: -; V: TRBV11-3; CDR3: CASSLGGGVVGNTIYF; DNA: TGTGCCAGCAGCTTAGGAGGGGGAGTGGTAGGAAACACCATATATTTT
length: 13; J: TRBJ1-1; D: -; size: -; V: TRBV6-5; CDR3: CATALRENTEAFF; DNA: TGTGCCACCGCCCTGAGGGAGAACACTGAAGCTTTCTTT
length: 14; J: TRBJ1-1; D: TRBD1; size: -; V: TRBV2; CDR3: CASRTGQQNTEAFF; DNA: TGTGCCAGCAGGACGGGACAGCAGAACACTGAAGCTTTCTTT
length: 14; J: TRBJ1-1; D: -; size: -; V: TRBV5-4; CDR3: CASSSHRGGTEAFF; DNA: TGTGCCAGCAGCTCTCATAGGGGGGGCACTGAAGCTTTCTTT
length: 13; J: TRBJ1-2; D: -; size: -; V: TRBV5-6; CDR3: CASSLGSRRGYTF; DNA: TGTGCCAGCAGCCTCGGGTCCCGGCGGGGCTACACCTTC
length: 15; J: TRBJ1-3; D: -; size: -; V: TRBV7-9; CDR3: CASSLAALPGNTIYF; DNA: TGTGCCAGCAGCTTAGCAGCCTTACCTGGAAACACCATATATTTT
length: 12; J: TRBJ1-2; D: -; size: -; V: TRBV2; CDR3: CASSNSADGYTF; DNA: TGTGCCAGCTCAAACTCAGCGGATGGCTACACCTTC
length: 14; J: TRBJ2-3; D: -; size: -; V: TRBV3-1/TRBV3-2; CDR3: CASSHAGGTDTQYF; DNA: TGTGCCAGCAGCCACGCCGGGGGCACAGATACGCAGTATTTT
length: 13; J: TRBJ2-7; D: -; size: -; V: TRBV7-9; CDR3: CASRKELDYEQYF; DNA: TGTGCCAGCAGGAAGGAGCTCGACTACGAGCAGTACTTC
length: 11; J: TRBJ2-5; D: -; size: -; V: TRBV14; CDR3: CASSQAGTQYF; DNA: TGTGCCAGCAGCCAAGCGGGGACCCAGTACTTC
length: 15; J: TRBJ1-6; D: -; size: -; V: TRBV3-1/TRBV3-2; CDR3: CASSPGGIEDSPLHF; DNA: TGTGCCAGCAGCCCAGGAGGGATCGAGGATTCACCCCTCCACTTT
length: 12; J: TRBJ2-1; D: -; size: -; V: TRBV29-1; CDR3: CSVSQKYNEQFF; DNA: TGCAGCGTTTCCCAAAAATACAATGAGCAGTTCTTC
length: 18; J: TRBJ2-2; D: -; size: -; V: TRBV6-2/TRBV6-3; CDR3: CASSYSAGGTMNTGELFF; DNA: TGTGCCAGCAGTTACTCGGCCGGGGGGACAATGAACACCGGGGAGCTGTTTTTT
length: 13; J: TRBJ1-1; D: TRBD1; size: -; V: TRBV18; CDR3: CASRGQGGTEAFF; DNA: TGTGCCAGCCGGGGACAGGGGGGGACTGAAGCTTTCTTT
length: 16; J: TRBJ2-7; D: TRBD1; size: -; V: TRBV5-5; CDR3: CASSKRQGPSSYEQYF; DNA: TGTGCCAGCAGCAAGAGACAGGGTCCCAGCTCCTACGAGCAGTACTTC
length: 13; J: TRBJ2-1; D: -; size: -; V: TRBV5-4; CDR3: CASSSTPHNEQFF; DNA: TGTGCCAGCAGCTCTACCCCCCACAATGAGCAGTTCTTC
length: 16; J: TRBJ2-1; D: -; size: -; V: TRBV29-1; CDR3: CSVGGVWTVPYNEQFF; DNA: TGCAGCGTAGGGGGGGTGTGGACAGTACCCTACAATGAGCAGTTCTTC
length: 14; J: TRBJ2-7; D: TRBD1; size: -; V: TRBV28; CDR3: CASSLGQGFREQYF; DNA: TGTGCCAGCAGTTTAGGACAGGGGTTTAGAGAGCAGTACTTC
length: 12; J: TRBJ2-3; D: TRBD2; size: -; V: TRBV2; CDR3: CASSENSGTQYF; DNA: TGTGCCAGCAGTGAGAATAGCGGGACGCAGTATTTT
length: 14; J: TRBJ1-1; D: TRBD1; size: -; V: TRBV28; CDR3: CASSLGTVNTEAFF; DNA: TGTGCCAGCAGTTTAGGGACAGTGAACACTGAAGCTTTCTTT
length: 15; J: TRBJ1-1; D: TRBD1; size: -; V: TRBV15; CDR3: CATSRDLSGQVQAFF; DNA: TGTGCCACCAGCAGAGATCTTTCGGGACAGGTCCAAGCTTTCTTT
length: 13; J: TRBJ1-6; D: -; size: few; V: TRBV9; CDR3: CASSVSDWSPLHF; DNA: TGTGCCAGCAGCGTAAGTGACTGGTCACCCCTCCACTTT
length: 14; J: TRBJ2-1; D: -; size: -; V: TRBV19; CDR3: CASSSPPEYNEQFF; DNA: TGTGCCAGTAGTTCCCCGCCGGAGTACAATGAGCAGTTCTTC
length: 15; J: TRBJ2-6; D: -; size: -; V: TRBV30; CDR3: CAWGGRDSGANVLTF; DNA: TGTGCCTGGGGCGGCAGGGACTCTGGGGCCAACGTCCTGACTTTC
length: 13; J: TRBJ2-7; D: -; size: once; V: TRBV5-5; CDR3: CASSHLQGYEQYF; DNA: TGTGCCAGCAGCCACCTTCAGGGCTACGAGCAGTACTTC
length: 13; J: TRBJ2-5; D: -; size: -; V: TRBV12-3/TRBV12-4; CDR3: CASSLKTGGTQYF; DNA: TGTGCCAGCAGTTTAAAGACAGGCGGGACCCAGTACTTC
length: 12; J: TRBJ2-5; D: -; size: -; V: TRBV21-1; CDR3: CASPEGCETQYF; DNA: TGTGCCAGCCCTGAGGGTTGCGAGACCCAGTACTTC
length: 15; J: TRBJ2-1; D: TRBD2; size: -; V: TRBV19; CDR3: CASSPSGENYNEQFF; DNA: TGTGCCAGTAGCCCGAGCGGGGAGAATTACAATGAGCAGTTCTTC
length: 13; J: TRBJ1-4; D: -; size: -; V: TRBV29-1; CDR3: CSVGGRSNEKLFF; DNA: TGCAGCGTTGGTGGGCGATCTAATGAAAAACTGTTTTTT
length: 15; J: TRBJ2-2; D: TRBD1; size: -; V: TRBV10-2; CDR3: CASSVRDSLTGELFF; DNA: TGCGCCAGCAGTGTCCGGGACAGCCTCACCGGGGAGCTGTTTTTT